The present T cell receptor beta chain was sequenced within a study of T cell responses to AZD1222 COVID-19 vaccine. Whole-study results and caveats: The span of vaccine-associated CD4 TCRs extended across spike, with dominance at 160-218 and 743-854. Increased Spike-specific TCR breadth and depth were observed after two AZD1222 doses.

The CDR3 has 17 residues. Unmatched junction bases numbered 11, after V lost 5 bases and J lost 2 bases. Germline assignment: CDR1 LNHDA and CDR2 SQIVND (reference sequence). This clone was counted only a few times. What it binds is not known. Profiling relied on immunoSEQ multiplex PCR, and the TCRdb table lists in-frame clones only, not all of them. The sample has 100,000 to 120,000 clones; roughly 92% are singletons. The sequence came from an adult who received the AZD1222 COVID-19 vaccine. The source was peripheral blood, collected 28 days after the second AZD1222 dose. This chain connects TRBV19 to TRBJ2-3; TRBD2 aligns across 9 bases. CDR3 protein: CASSVNSGSPITDTQYF. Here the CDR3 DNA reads TGTGCCAGTAGTGTTAATAGCGGGAGCCCGATCACAGATACGCAGTATTTT.